This TCR beta chain is from a study of tumor-infiltrating lymphocytes in primary liver carcinoma. Study information: Primary liver carcinoma in the patients was surgically resected. Stage T1-T3 N0M0 and a size of roughly 4.2 to 10 cm characterized the tumors.

Priming with a constant-region primer yielded TCR beta cDNA from about 480 ng total RNA. Modified slightly, ARM-PCR produced TCR beta libraries over three nested multiplex PCR rounds. Amplification in the first two PCR rounds was performed using TRBV1-TRBV30 forward primers and a C-beta reverse primer for 10 cycles each. In TCRdb, the multiplex PCR reads were re-called with MiXCR into one record per CDR3 protein. The sample shows 150,000 to 200,000 distinct CDR3 sequences, about two thirds of them seen only once. Worth noting for this clonotype: An end of the junction does not agree with germline; a read error may underlie this.

The authors took blood RNA from unsorted whole blood and also extracted germline DNA. Germline V gene data show CDR1 as SGHAT and CDR2 as FQNNGV. This CDR3 region has 18 residues. This clonotype was sampled from a woman aged 55 to 70 with primary liver carcinoma and hepatitis B virus infection. The gene calls are TRBV11-2 and TRBJ2-1; 7 bases match TRBD1. The specimen was peripheral blood. The CDR3 bases are TGTGCCAACACCTCACCCCGGACAGGTTCTACGAAGGACAATGGGCAGTTCTTC. Protein sequence: CANTSPRTGSTKDNGQFF.